This record concerns one TCR beta chain sequence. This sample is drawn from a study of blood T cell repertoires in COVID-19. Study-level background: PBMCs, B-cell-depleted T cells, or T cells were the source of the cDNA or gDNA that made up the material.

As processed by the authors: Using reference gene primer amplification, nucleated cell counts were estimated. This table comes from immunoSEQ multiplex PCR, and its TCRdb copy is limited to in-frame clones, with some not included. Clonal size and the V and J genes are those of that table, whereas D and trimming came from the DNA. The table lists tens of thousands of clones, roughly 90% of them singletons. The sequenced material came from peripheral blood. This receptor was obtained from a woman older than 75 with acute or convalescent COVID-19.

The CDR3 sequence is CASSYDRGGREEQFF. CDR3 in DNA: TGTGCCAGCAGCTACGACAGGGGCGGGAGAGAGGAGCAGTTCTTC. V usage is TRBV28 and J usage is TRBJ2-1, with D perhaps TRBD1 (8 bases). The CDR3 consists of 15 residues. With 6 bases removed from V and 10 bases from J, the gap between germline ends came to 22 bases. Germline V gene lookup returns CDR1 MDHEN and CDR2 SYDVKM.